This T cell receptor (beta chain) originates from a study of PD-L1 blockade in urothelial cancer. Turning to the study itself: Patients had received 0 to 3 prior chemotherapy regimens. Median T cell yield from blood was approximately 150,000.

CDR1 MDHEN and CDR2 SYDVKM come from the germline V gene. The length of the CDR3 is 15 residues. Trimming cost V 7 bases and J 5 bases, with 17 bases left between them. As for time point: pretreatment peripheral blood. All patients carried locally advanced or metastatic urothelial carcinoma. Assay used: immunoSEQ multiplex PCR; TCRdb lists only in-frame clones, some missing. The table has 100,000 to 150,000 clones, approximately 84% seen once; the top ten hold roughly 2.9%. The receptor was isolated from a man between 45 and 60 years old with urothelial cancer. The input for sequencing was PBMCs, taken around atezolizumab (anti-PD-L1) treatment. The chain couples TRBV28 to TRBJ1-4; maybe TRBD1 (6 bases). Written as DNA, the CDR3 is TGTGCCAGCACCTCTTTAGGACAGCAGAATGAAAAACTGTTTTTT. It specifies CASTSLGQQNEKLFF.